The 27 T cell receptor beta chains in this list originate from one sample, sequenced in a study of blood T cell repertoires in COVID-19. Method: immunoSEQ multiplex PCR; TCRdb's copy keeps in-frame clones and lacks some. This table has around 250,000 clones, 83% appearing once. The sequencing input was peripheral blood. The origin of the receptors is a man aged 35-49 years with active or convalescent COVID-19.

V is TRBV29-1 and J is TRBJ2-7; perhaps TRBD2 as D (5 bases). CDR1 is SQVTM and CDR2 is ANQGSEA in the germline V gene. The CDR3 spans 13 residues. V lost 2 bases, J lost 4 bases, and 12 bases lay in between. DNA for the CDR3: TGCAGCGTTGAAATCCCGAGCGGTTACGAGCAGTACTTC. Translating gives CSVEIPSGYEQYF.

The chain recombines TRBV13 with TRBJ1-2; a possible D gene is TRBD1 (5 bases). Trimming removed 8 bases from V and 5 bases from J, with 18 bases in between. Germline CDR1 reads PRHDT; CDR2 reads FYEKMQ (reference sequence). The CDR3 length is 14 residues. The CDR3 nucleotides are TGTGCCAGCGTACGGCGGGGGGTAGTGTATGGCTACACCTTC. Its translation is CASVRRGVVYGYTF.

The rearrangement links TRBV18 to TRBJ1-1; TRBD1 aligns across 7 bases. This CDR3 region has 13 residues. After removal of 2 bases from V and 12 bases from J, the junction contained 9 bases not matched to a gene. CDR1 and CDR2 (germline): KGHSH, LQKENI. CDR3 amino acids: CASSPGRGWQTFF. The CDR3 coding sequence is TGTGCCAGCTCACCAGGCAGGGGGTGGCAAACTTTCTTT.

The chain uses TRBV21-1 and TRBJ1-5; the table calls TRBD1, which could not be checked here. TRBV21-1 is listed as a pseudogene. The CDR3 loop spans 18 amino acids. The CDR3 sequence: CARKHVGNPGQGYQPQHF. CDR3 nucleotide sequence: TGTGCCAGGAAACATGTGGGAAACCCGGGACAGGGATATCAGCCCCAGCATTTT.

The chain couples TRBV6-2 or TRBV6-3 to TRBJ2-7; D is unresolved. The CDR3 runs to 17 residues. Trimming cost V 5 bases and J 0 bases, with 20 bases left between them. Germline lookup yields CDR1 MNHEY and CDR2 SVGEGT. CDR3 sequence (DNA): TGTGCCAGCAGTGGCCCTTCGATGCGGAAAAGCTCCTACGAGCAGTACTTC. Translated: CASSGPSMRKSSYEQYF.

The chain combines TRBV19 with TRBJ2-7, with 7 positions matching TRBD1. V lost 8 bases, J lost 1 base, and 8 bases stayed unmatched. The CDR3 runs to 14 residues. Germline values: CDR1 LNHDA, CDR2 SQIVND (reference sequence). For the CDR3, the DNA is TGTGCCAGTTCCCTTTCACAGGGGTCCTACGAGCAGTACTTC. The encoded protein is CASSLSQGSYEQYF.

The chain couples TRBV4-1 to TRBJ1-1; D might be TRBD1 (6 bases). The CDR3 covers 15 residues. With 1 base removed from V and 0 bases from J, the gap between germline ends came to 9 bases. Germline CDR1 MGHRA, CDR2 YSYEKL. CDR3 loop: CASSQVDRLNTEAFF. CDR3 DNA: TGCGCCAGCAGCCAAGTAGACAGGCTGAACACTGAAGCTTTCTTT.

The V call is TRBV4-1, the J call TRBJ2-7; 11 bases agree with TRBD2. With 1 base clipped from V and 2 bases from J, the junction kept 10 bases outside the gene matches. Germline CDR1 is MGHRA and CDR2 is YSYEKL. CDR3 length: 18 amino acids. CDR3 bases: TGCGCCAGCAGCCAAGGGACTAGCGGGCGCTACCTACCCTACGAGCAGTACTTC. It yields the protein CASSQGTSGRYLPYEQYF.

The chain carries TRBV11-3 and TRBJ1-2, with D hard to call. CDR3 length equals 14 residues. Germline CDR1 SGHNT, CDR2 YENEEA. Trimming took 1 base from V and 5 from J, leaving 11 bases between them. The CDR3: CASSLGEGDYGYTF. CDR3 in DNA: TGTGCCAGCAGCTTAGGTGAGGGCGATTATGGCTACACCTTC.

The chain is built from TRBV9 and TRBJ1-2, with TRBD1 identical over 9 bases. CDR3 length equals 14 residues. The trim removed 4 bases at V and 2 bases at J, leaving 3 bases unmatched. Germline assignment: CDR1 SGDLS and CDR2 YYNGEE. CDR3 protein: CASSTTGGNYGYTF. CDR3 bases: TGTGCCAGCAGCACCACAGGGGGCAACTATGGCTACACCTTC.

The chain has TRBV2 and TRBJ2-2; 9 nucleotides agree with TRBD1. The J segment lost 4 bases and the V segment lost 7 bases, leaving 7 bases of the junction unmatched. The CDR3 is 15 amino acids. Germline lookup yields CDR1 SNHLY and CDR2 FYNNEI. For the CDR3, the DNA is TGTGCCAGCATAGTCGGGACAGGGTTCACCGGGGAGCTGTTTTTT. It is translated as CASIVGTGFTGELFF.

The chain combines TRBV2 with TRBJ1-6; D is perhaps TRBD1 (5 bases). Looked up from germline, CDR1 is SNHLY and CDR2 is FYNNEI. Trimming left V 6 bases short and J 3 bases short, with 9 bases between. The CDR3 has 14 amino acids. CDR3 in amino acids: CASSADSYNSPLHF. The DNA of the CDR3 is TGTGCCAGCAGCGCAGACAGCTATAATTCACCCCTCCACTTT.

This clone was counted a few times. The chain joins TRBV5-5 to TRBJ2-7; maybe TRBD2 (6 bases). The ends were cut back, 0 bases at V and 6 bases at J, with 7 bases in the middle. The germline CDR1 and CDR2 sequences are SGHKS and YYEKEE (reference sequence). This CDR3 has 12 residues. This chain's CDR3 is CASSLVGGEQYF. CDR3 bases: TGTGCCAGCAGCTTGGTGGGGGGCGAGCAGTACTTC. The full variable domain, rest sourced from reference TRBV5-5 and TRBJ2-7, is DAGVTQSPTHLIKTRGQQVTLRCSPISGHKSVSWYQQVLGQGPQFIFQYYEKEERGRGNFPDRFSARQFPNYSSELNVNALLLGDSALYLCASSLVGGEQYFGPGTRLTVT.

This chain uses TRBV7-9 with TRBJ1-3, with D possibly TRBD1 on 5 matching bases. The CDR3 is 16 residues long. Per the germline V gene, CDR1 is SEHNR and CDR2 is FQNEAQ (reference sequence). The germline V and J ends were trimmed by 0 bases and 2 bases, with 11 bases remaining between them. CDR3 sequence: CASSLAGQRAGNTIYF. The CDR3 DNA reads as TGTGCCAGCAGCTTAGCTGGACAAAGGGCTGGAAACACCATATATTTT. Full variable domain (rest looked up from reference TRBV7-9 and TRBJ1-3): DTGVSQNPRHKITKRGQNVTFRCDPISEHNRLYWYRQTLGQGPEFLTYFQNEAQLEKSRLLSDRFSAERPKGSFSTLEIQRTEQGDSAMYLCASSLAGQRAGNTIYFGEGSWLTVV.

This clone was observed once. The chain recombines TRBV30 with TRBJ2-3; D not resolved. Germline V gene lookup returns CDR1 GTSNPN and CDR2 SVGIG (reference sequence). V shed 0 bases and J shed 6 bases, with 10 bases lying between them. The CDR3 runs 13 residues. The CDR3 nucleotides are TGTGCCTGGAGTGTACATCTTCAGGATACGCAGTATTTT. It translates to CAWSVHLQDTQYF.

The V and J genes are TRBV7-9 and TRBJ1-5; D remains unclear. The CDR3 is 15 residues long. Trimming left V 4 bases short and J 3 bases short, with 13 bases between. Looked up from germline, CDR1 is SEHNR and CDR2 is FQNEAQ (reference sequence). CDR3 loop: CASSSLGRDNQPQHF. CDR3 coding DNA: TGTGCCAGCAGCTCCCTCGGACGGGACAATCAGCCCCAGCATTTT.

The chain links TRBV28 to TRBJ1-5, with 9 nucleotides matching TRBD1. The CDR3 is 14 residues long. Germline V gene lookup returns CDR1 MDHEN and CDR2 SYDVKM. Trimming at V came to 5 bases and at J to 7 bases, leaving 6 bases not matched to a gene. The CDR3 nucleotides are TGTGCCAGCAGTCCCCGGGACAGGGTCCAGCCCCAGCATTTT. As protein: CASSPRDRVQPQHF.

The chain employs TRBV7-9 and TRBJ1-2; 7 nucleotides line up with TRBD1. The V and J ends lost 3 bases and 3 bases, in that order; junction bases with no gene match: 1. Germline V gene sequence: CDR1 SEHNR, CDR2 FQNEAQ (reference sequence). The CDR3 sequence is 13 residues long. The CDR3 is CASSFGTDYGYTF. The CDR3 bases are TGTGCCAGCAGCTTCGGGACAGACTATGGCTACACCTTC.

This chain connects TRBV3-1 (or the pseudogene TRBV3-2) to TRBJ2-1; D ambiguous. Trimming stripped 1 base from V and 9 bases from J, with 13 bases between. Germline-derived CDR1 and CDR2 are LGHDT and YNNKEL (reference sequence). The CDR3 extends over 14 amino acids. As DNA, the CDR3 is TGTGCCAGCAGCCAAGCCCGGAGTTACGGTGAGCAGTTCTTC. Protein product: CASSQARSYGEQFF.

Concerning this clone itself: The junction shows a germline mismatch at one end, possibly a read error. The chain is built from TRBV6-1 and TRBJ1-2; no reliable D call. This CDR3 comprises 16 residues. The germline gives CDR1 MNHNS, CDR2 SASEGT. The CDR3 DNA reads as TGTGCCAGCTGTGAGGACTTACCGGGAACCGGGTATGGCTACACCTTC. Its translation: CASCEDLPGTGYGYTF.

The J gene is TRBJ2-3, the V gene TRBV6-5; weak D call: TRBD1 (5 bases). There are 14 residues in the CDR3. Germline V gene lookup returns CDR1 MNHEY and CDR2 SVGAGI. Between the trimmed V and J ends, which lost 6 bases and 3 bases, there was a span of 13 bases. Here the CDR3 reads CASSAGHGTDTQYF. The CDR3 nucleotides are TGTGCCAGCAGCGCAGGGCATGGTACAGATACGCAGTATTTT.

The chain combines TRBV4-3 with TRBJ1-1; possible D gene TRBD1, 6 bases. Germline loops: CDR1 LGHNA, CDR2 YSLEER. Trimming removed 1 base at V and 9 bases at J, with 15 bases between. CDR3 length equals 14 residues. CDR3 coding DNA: TGCGCCAGCAGCCAAGCCGGGACAAGTGGACAAGCTTTCTTT. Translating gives CASSQAGTSGQAFF.

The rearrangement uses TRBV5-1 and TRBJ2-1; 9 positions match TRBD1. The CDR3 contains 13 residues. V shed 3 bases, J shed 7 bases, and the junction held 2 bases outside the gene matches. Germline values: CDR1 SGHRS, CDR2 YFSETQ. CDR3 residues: CASSSGTGNEQFF. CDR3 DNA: TGCGCCAGCAGCTCCGGGACAGGGAATGAGCAGTTCTTC.

The chain's CDR3 is CSVNRGLKETQYF. Here the CDR3 DNA reads TGCAGCGTAAACAGGGGCCTCAAAGAGACCCAGTACTTC. The chain combines TRBV29-1 with TRBJ2-5; 7 nucleotides agree with TRBD1. The V and J ends lost 6 bases and 3 bases, in that order; junction bases with no gene match: 7. This CDR3 contains 13 residues. Germline values: CDR1 SQVTM, CDR2 ANQGSEA.

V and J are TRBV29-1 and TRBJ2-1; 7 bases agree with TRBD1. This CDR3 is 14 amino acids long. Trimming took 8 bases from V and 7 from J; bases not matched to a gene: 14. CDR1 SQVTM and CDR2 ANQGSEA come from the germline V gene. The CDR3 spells CSLRPWTGKNEQFF. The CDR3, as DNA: TGCAGCTTACGTCCCTGGACAGGTAAAAATGAGCAGTTCTTC.

The CDR3 sequence: CARRRSSGYTF. The CDR3 DNA follows: TGCGCCAGAAGGAGGTCATCTGGCTACACCTTC. This chain links TRBV5-1 with TRBJ1-2; D uncertain. Germline lookup yields CDR1 SGHRS and CDR2 YFSETQ. The V end was cut by 8 bases, the J end by 7 bases, with 12 bases between. There are 11 residues in the CDR3.

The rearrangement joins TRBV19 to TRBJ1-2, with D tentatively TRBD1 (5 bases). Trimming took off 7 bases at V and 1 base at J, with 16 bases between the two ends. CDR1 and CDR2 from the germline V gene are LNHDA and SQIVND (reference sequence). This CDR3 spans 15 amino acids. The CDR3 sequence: CASTPMAGLNYGYTF. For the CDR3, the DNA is TGTGCCAGTACTCCCATGGCAGGGCTTAACTATGGCTACACCTTC.